Listed below are T cell receptor beta chains from one sample, sequenced in a study of T cell responses to AZD1222 COVID-19 vaccine. TCRdb's table, derived via immunoSEQ multiplex PCR, lists solely in-frame clones and lacks some. The table includes about 70,000 clones, around 90% detected once. The sequencing used peripheral blood, collected 28 days after the second dose of the MenACWY control vaccine. The source of these receptors is an adult who received the MenACWY meningococcal vaccine as a control. The CDR3 runs from the conserved cysteine through the conserved F or W. The D gene is left open where the match is weak. A row's size may be missing; if present it is once, few, many or a size class.

d_gene,j_gene,abundance,v_gene,CDR3nt,CDR3aa
TRBD1,TRBJ2-3,NA,TRBV5-1,TGCGCCAGCCAAGCAGGACAGGGGGCGCTTTCAGATACGCAGTATTTT,CASQAGQGALSDTQYF
NA,TRBJ2-7,once,TRBV9,TGTGCCAGCAGCGTGGTGGTTGAGGTCGGCTCCTACGAGCAGTACTTC,CASSVVVEVGSYEQYF
NA,TRBJ2-1,NA,TRBV4-2,TGTGCCAGCAGCCAAGATCGGACAGCTACACGTGGTCTAGAGCAGTTCTTC,CASSQDRTATRGLEQFF
NA,TRBJ2-3,NA,TRBV27,TGTGCCAGCAATTCAATGCGTAGCACAGATACGCAGTATTTT,CASNSMRSTDTQYF
NA,TRBJ1-3,NA,TRBV30,TGTGCCTGGACGGGCTCTGGAAACACCATATATTTT,CAWTGSGNTIYF
NA,TRBJ1-5,NA,TRBV28,TGTGCCAGCAGCCTCGTATCCCGGTCAAGCAATCAGCCCCAGCATTTT,CASSLVSRSSNQPQHF
TRBD1,TRBJ2-7,NA,TRBV27,TGTGCCAGCAGTTTCGACAGGGCCTACGAGCAGTACTTC,CASSFDRAYEQYF
NA,TRBJ1-6,NA,TRBV6-2/TRBV6-3,TGTGCCAGCAGTTACCAGCTTTTCAATTCACCCCTCCACTTT,CASSYQLFNSPLHF
TRBD1,TRBJ1-6,NA,TRBV14,TGTGCCAGCAGCCCCCGGACAGGGAGTTCACCCCTCCACTTT,CASSPRTGSSPLHF
NA,TRBJ1-5,NA,TRBV2,TGTGCCAGCGGGGGGGAAAATCAGCCCCAGCATTTT,CASGGENQPQHF
NA,TRBJ2-1,NA,TRBV9,TGTGCCAGCAGCGTAAGGGACTTTCCCGACAATGAGCAGTTCTTC,CASSVRDFPDNEQFF
TRBD1,TRBJ2-7,once,TRBV9,TGTGCCAGCAGCGCCCGACAGGGGCCCCGGGGGGAGCAGTACTTC,CASSARQGPRGEQYF
TRBD2,TRBJ2-3,few,TRBV6-1,TGTGCCAGCAGTGAGTCTAGCGGGAGCCCAGATACGCAGTATTTT,CASSESSGSPDTQYF
NA,TRBJ2-5,NA,TRBV12-2,TGTGCAAGTCGCTTGGGACTAGCGGTAAGGGGGGAGACCCAGTACTTC,CASRLGLAVRGETQYF
TRBD1,TRBJ1-4,few,TRBV7-2,TGTGCCAGCAGCCGGACAGGGATACCTAATGAAAAACTGTTTTTT,CASSRTGIPNEKLFF
TRBD1,TRBJ2-1,NA,TRBV19,TGTGCCAGTAGTTTCTCGGGGGAGACAGGGGGCAACGATGAGCAGTTCTTC,CASSFSGETGGNDEQFF